This entry features one T cell receptor (beta chain) sequence. Its antigen is not identified. This sample is drawn from a study of cytomegalovirus exposure and HLA in healthy donors. Germline V CDR1 and CDR2: SGHTA, FQGTGA. Trimming took off 4 bases at V and 4 bases at J, with 11 bases between the two ends. The CDR3 is made up of 14 amino acids. Study observations and caveats: Reports credit the classifier with highly specific, highly sensitive diagnosis of cytomegalovirus status. Data from an earlier analysis indicated that most TCR beta V segments were productive either about 90% or about 30% of the time.

The PCR ran on 60 Vbeta and 13 Jbeta primers. Generated by immunoSEQ multiplex PCR, the TCRdb table keeps only in-frame clones and is missing some. The table lists about 140,000 clones, 70% to 80% of them singletons. The sample comprised PBMCs. The sequence was obtained from a woman aged 40 to 55 in good health and CMV-seronegative. The chain recombines TRBV7-3 with TRBJ1-3; D might be TRBD1 (6 bases). The CDR3 DNA reads as TGTGCCAGCAGCTCTACAGGGAGCGGAAACACCATATATTTT. It yields the protein CASSSTGSGNTIYF.